This T cell receptor beta chain was profiled in a study of T cell responses to AZD1222 COVID-19 vaccine (dated by TCRdb to 2020 to 2022). Background for the entire study: AZD1222 recipients given second doses at about 4 weeks or at about 12 weeks were pooled, since spike-specific TCR depth and breadth were not found to differ between the two schedules. A total of about 250 trial participants underwent TCR sequencing, of whom about 210 had received two doses of AZD1222 and some 25 had received two doses of the MenACWY control vaccine. Trial participants were enrolled by age into 18-55, 56-69 and 70-plus year subgroups, with 148, 28 and 57 TCR-sequenced participants respectively.

As to this clone: Its antigen is not yet known. Base quality data are lacking; no much larger clone is found one base away.

General findings and caveats noted by the study authors: In the small 56-69-year group, the increase in depth fell short of significance, most likely because of low power. Because no day 14 peak-response samples were available, the repertoires could be characterized only after the peak T cell response. Conclusions about previously exposed vaccinees are limited, since just 6 or 7 AZD1222 recipients were seropositive for SARS-CoV-2 at baseline. Reportedly, close to half of the unique spike-specific TCRs recognized epitopes lying outside the regions that are mutated in the B.1.351 and B.1.1.7 variants. Vaccine-associated CD4 TCRs spanned the whole spike protein, with dominant responses in regions 160-218 and 743-854. Spike-specific TCR breadth and depth rose significantly after two AZD1222 doses compared with day 0 and with MenACWY recipients. Participants were mostly white British, with more females than males. The authors suggested clonal diversity may have been underestimated.

The CDR3 regions of human TCRbeta chains were subjected to immunosequencing. The authors' pipeline ran thus. TCRs in the repertoires were matched against a reference library of SARS-CoV-2-specific TCRs that had been generated with the MIRA antigen-specificity platform. Breadth was defined as the fraction of unique TCRs that were SARS-CoV-2-associated, and depth was defined as the fraction of total T cells that were SARS-CoV-2-associated. Each spike-specific TCR was assigned to its reactive spike region and to a CD4 or CD8 class using the MIRA data. Log10-transformed breadth and depth values were compared by one-way ANOVA with Sidak's multiple comparisons tests. The table was pulled from immuneACCESS by TCRdb, which kept in-frame rearrangements only. Such tables lose some clones; where checked, under half of the loss comes from unresolved V genes, and the rest has no known cause. V and J calls and clone size are given by that table; D and trimming were obtained from the DNA. Counted in this sample were about 97,000 clones; 90% of them appeared once. The ten largest make up approximately 1.2% of the sample.

In the paper's terms, the time point label means: baseline before first vaccination. Samples from vaccinated people were obtained from the UK trials COV001 and COV002, which included a single-blind randomized controlled phase 2/3 trial of AZD1222 (ChAdOx1 nCoV-19) in healthy adults. Trial participant PBMC samples were collected at day 0 and day 28 after the second dose for TCRbeta chain sequencing. The germline V gene sets CDR1 to SGHDT and CDR2 to YYEEEE. Deletion took 4 bases off V and 4 bases off J, with a span of 7 bases between the germline ends. The CDR3 sequence holds 12 residues, the cysteine and phenylalanine included. Only the CDR3 region is kept as DNA, spanning 36 bases read in frame from base 1.

This specimen was peripheral blood, taken on day 0 of AZD1222 vaccination. This sequence uses TRBV5-6 and TRBJ2-3; the D gene cannot be resolved reliably. This TCR derives from an adult in good health. In nucleotides, the sequence is TGTGCCAGCAGCGGAGTGGCAGATACGCAGTATTTT. Its amino acids are CASSGVADTQYF.